These 21 T cell receptor beta chains share one sample of origin, sequenced in a study of T cell changes during pregnancy in multiple sclerosis. Measured with immunoSEQ multiplex PCR; TCRdb has only the in-frame clones, and not every one. The table lists some 70,000 clones, about 92% of them singletons, with more than 1.1% in the top ten. The specimen was peripheral blood, collected in the second trimester of pregnancy. Receptor source: a female donor in good health, enrolled as a control in a pregnancy study.

V and J are TRBV10-3 and TRBJ2-2; maybe TRBD1 (5 bases). The germline CDR1 and CDR2 sequences are ENHRY and SYGVKD. The CDR3 totals 13 residues. V lost 3 bases and J 3 bases, leaving 5 bases between the germline ends. The CDR3 loop reads CAISDRDTGELFF. CDR3 nucleotide sequence: TGTGCCATCAGTGACAGGGACACCGGGGAGCTGTTTTTT.

The V and J genes are TRBV7-8 and TRBJ1-6; 7 bases are a match to TRBD1. This CDR3 spans 14 amino acids. With 5 bases clipped from V and 7 bases from J, the junction kept 5 bases outside the gene matches. The germline gives CDR1 SGHVS, CDR2 FQNEAQ. The CDR3 sequence: CASSQDRDNSPLHF. CDR3 bases: TGTGCCAGCAGCCAAGACAGGGACAATTCACCCCTCCACTTT.

The chain uses TRBV10-3 and TRBJ2-7, with 8 bases matching TRBD1. This CDR3 has 15 amino acids. With 3 bases clipped from V and 2 bases from J, the junction kept 6 bases outside the gene matches. Germline CDR1 is ENHRY and CDR2 is SYGVKD. DNA for the CDR3: TGTGCCATCAGTGATGACGGGACAGGCACCTACGAGCAGTACTTC. Protein: CAISDDGTGTYEQYF.

V and J are TRBV9 and TRBJ1-2, with TRBD1 matching over 7 bases. The CDR3 is 15 amino acids. Losses at the gene ends were 3 bases for V and 8 bases for J; bases not matched to a gene: 13. In germline, CDR1 is SGDLS, CDR2 YYNGEE. CDR3 protein: CASSASTGTEGGYTF. The CDR3 DNA reads as TGTGCCAGCAGCGCATCGACCGGGACAGAGGGAGGCTACACCTTC.

The gene calls are TRBV9 and TRBJ2-1; 9 bases are a match to TRBD2. V was pared by 4 bases and J by 3 bases, with 2 bases of the junction left unmatched. The CDR3 extends over 14 amino acids. Germline CDR1 is SGDLS and CDR2 is YYNGEE. The CDR3 loop reads CASSSSGIYNEQFF. CDR3 bases: TGTGCCAGCAGCTCTAGCGGGATCTACAATGAGCAGTTCTTC.

This rearrangement joins TRBV6-1 to TRBJ1-5; the D gene is possibly TRBD1 (6 bases). CDR3 length: 13 amino acids. Germline V gene lookup returns CDR1 MNHNS and CDR2 SASEGT. With 4 bases removed from V and 9 bases from J, the gap between germline ends came to 13 bases. In nucleotides, the CDR3 is TGTGCCAGCAGTGGCTCAGAACAGGGGCCCCAGCATTTT. As protein: CASSGSEQGPQHF.

This sequence joins TRBV10-3 and TRBJ2-7, with D perhaps matching TRBD2 (5 bases). From germline, CDR1 is ENHRY and CDR2 SYGVKD. The CDR3 extends over 13 amino acids. Trimming cost V 4 bases and J 1 base, with 8 bases left between them. CDR3 residues: CAISVGGSYEQYF. As DNA, the CDR3 is TGTGCCATCAGTGTAGGCGGGTCCTACGAGCAGTACTTC.

This chain connects TRBV4-1 to TRBJ2-4; 14 positions match TRBD2. The ends lost 4 bases at V and 6 bases at J; junction bases unmatched: 8. The CDR3 spans 17 residues. Germline-derived CDR1 and CDR2 are MGHRA and YSYEKL. The CDR3 DNA reads as TGCGCCAGCAGCCTCGGGACTAGCGGGAGCAGTAGAAACATTCAGTACTTC. This translates into CASSLGTSGSSRNIQYF.

V and J are TRBV27 and TRBJ2-3, with D possibly TRBD1 on 5 matching bases. The germline CDR1 and CDR2 sequences are MNHEY and SMNVEV (reference sequence). The CDR3 contains 15 residues. The germline V and J ends were trimmed by 10 bases and 1 base, with 18 bases remaining between them. CDR3 DNA: TGTGCCACCCGAACAGGCCGAAAAGGCACAGATACGCAGTATTTT. Translated: CATRTGRKGTDTQYF.

There are a few counts of this clone. This sequence joins TRBV4-3 and TRBJ2-2; D is unclear. The ends were cut back, 3 bases at V and 2 bases at J, with 10 bases in the middle. The CDR3 loop spans 15 amino acids. Per the germline V gene, CDR1 is LGHNA and CDR2 is YSLEER. CDR3 amino acids: CASSQEVANTGELFF. The CDR3 bases are TGCGCCAGCAGCCAGGAAGTAGCAAACACCGGGGAGCTGTTTTTT.

In nucleotides, the CDR3 is TGTGCCAGCAGTTTAGGGGGCTCCGGGGAGACCCAGTACTTC. Translation: CASSLGGSGETQYF. This chain uses TRBV27 with TRBJ2-5; D possibly corresponds to TRBD1 (6 bases). Germline assignment: CDR1 MNHEY and CDR2 SMNVEV (reference sequence). The CDR3 loop spans 14 amino acids. V lost 2 bases and J lost 5, with 12 bases in between.

In this sample, this clone turned up once. This chain uses TRBV2 with TRBJ2-2, with 8 bases lining up with TRBD2. The ends lost 6 bases at V and 4 bases at J; junction bases unmatched: 16. This CDR3 is built from 18 residues. Germline-derived CDR1 and CDR2 are SNHLY and FYNNEI. The CDR3 nucleotides are TGTGCCAGCAGGGACCGCTCGGGAGCGGGAGACCGCACCGGGGAGCTGTTTTTT. Translation: CASRDRSGAGDRTGELFF.

The rearrangement joins TRBV6-1 to TRBJ2-5, with TRBD1 identical over 7 bases. The V segment lost 6 bases and the J segment 5 bases; nucleotides outside the gene matches: 6. CDR3 length equals 13 residues. CDR1 and CDR2 (germline): MNHNS, SASEGT. The CDR3 loop reads CASRPTGAETQYF. In DNA, the CDR3 is TGTGCCAGCAGACCTACAGGGGCGGAGACCCAGTACTTC.

The table lists this clone with a few counts. The rearrangement uses TRBV19 and TRBJ1-5, with D hard to call. Germline CDR1 LNHDA, CDR2 SQIVND (reference sequence). The CDR3 consists of 13 residues. V was shortened by 5 bases and J by 9 bases, with 14 bases between the two germline ends. The CDR3 sequence is CASSVPATPPQHF. The DNA for the CDR3 is TGTGCCAGTAGTGTTCCCGCGACTCCGCCCCAGCATTTT.

The J gene is TRBJ2-4, the V gene TRBV5-1; a weak D match, TRBD1 (6 bases). The CDR3 extends over 17 amino acids. CDR1 and CDR2 (germline): SGHRS, YFSETQ. The V end lost 2 bases, the J end lost 2 bases, and 17 bases lay between the germline ends. The CDR3 coding sequence is TGCGCCAGCAGCTTTGGGGGCCTACAGGGTTCCAAAAACATTCAGTACTTC. Amino acids: CASSFGGLQGSKNIQYF.

The rearrangement joins TRBV10-2 to TRBJ2-3, with D possibly TRBD1 on 5 matching bases. Germline V gene sequence: CDR1 WSHSY, CDR2 SAAADI. The CDR3 has 12 amino acids. Trimming removed 9 bases at V and 0 bases at J, with 7 bases between. The CDR3 sequence is CASGASTDTQYF. In DNA, the CDR3 is TGCGCCAGTGGGGCTAGCACAGATACGCAGTATTTT.

The V gene is TRBV5-1, the J gene TRBJ1-3; 11 bases fit TRBD1. This CDR3 is 17 amino acids long. Germline loops: CDR1 SGHRS, CDR2 YFSETQ. Losses at the gene ends were 4 bases for V and 0 bases for J; bases not matched to a gene: 6. The CDR3, as DNA: TGCGCCAGCAGCCTCGGGACAGGGGGGAGCTCTGGAAACACCATATATTTT. Translated: CASSLGTGGSSGNTIYF.

This rearrangement joins TRBV10-1 to TRBJ1-1; possible D gene TRBD1, 6 bases. The CDR3 extends over 15 amino acids. The germline V gene encodes CDR1 WNHNN and CDR2 SYGVQD (reference sequence). V gave up 0 bases and J gave up 1 base, with 9 bases separating them. CDR3 protein: CASSESQGGNTEAFF. CDR3 nucleotide sequence: TGCGCCAGCAGTGAGTCGCAAGGGGGGAACACTGAAGCTTTCTTT.

This rearrangement joins TRBV6-5 to TRBJ1-1; no firm D call. The CDR3 extends over 13 amino acids. V was cut by 6 bases and J by 2 bases, with 10 bases left in between. Per germline, CDR1 MNHEY and CDR2 SVGAGI. Written as DNA, the CDR3 is TGTGCCAGCAGCCTTTCGCGAAACACTGAAGCTTTCTTT. It is translated as CASSLSRNTEAFF.

The chain combines TRBV4-2 with TRBJ2-5; tentatively, D is TRBD1 (6 bases). The CDR3 extends over 14 amino acids. The germline V and J ends were trimmed by 1 base and 5 bases, with 11 bases remaining between them. CDR1 is LGHNA and CDR2 is YNFKEQ in the germline V gene. CDR3 nucleotide sequence: TGTGCCAGCAGCCAAGCACAGGGTGGGGAGACCCAGTACTTC. Its protein is CASSQAQGGETQYF.

The genes are TRBV10-1 and TRBJ2-7; 8 nucleotides agree with TRBD1. Germline CDR1 WNHNN, CDR2 SYGVQD (reference sequence). The CDR3 covers 15 residues. Trimming cost V 1 base and J 4 bases; bases outside gene matches: 6. The CDR3 is CASSEFGQGLYEQYF. The CDR3 DNA sequence: TGCGCCAGCAGTGAGTTTGGACAGGGACTTTACGAGCAGTACTTC.